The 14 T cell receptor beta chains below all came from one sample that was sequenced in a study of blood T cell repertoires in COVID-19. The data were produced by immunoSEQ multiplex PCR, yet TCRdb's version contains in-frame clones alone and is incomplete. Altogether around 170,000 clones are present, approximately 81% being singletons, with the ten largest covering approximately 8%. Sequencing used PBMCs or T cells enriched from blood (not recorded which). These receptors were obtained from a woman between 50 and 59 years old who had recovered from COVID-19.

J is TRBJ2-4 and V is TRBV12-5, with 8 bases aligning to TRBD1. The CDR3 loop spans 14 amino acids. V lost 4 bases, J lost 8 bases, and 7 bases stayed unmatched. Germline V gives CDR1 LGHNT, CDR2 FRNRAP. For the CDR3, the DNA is TGTGCTAGTGGTTCGGACAGGGTCGGGGACATTCAGTACTTC. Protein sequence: CASGSDRVGDIQYF.

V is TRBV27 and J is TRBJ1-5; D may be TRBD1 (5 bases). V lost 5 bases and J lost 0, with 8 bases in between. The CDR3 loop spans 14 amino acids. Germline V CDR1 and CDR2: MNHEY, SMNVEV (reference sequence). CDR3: CASSPDSSNQPQHF. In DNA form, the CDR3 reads TGTGCCAGCAGTCCCGACAGTAGCAATCAGCCCCAGCATTTT.

The CDR3 region is CATSLAREQFF. The CDR3 DNA is TGTGCCACCTCACTAGCGCGTGAGCAGTTCTTC. The chain recombines TRBV10-3 with TRBJ2-1; 7 positions match TRBD2. J gave up 9 bases and V 10 bases, and 6 bases lay outside the gene matches. Per germline, CDR1 ENHRY and CDR2 SYGVKD. This CDR3 region has 11 residues.

The CDR3 region has the DNA TGCGCCAGCAGCTTGGGTGACGGAGGGAAAGCTTTCTTT. This gives the protein CASSLGDGGKAFF. The chain couples TRBV5-1 to TRBJ1-1; D uncertain. CDR1 SGHRS and CDR2 YFSETQ come from the germline V gene. V lost 0 bases and J 9 bases, leaving 12 bases between the germline ends. The CDR3 sequence is 13 residues long.

CDR3 region: CASSKRQGETQYF. The DNA of the CDR3 is TGTGCCAGCAGCAAACGACAGGGCGAGACCCAGTACTTC. The chain combines TRBV11-2 with TRBJ2-5, with 7 bases matching TRBD1. Germline V gene lookup returns CDR1 SGHAT and CDR2 FQNNGV. The CDR3 contains 13 residues. Trimming took 5 bases from V and 5 from J; bases not matched to a gene: 5.

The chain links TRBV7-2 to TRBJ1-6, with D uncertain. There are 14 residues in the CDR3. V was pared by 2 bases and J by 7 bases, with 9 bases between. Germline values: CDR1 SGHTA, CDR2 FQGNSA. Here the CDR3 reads CASSLISANSPLHF. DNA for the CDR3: TGTGCCAGCAGCTTAATTTCAGCGAATTCACCCCTCCACTTT. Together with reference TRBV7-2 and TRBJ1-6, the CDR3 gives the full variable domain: GAGVSQSPSNKVTEKGKDVELRCDPISGHTALYWYRQSLGQGLEFLIYFQGNSAPDKSGLPSDRFSAERTGGSVSTLTIQRTQQEDSAVYLCASSLISANSPLHFGNGTRLTVT.

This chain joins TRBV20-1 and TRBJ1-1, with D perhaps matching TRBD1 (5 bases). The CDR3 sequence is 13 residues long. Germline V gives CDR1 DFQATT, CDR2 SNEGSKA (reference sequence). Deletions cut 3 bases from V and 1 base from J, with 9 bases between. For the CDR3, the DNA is TGCAGTGCTAGTTATACAGGGAACACTGAAGCTTTCTTT. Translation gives CSASYTGNTEAFF.

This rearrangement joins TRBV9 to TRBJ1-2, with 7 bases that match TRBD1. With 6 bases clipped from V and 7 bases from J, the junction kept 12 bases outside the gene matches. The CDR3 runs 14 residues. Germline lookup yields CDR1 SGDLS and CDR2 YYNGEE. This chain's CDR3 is CASTPFLSGGGYTF. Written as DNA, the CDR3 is TGTGCCAGCACCCCCTTCCTCTCAGGGGGTGGCTACACCTTC. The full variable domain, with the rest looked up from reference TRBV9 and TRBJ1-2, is DSGVTQTPKHLITATGQRVTLRCSPRSGDLSVYWYQQSLDQGLQFLIQYYNGEERAKGNILERFSAQQFPDLHSELNLSSLELGDSALYFCASTPFLSGGGYTFGSGTRLTVV.

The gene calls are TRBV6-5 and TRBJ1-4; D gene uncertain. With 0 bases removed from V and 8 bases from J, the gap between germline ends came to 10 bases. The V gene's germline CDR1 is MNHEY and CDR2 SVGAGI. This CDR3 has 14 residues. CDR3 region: CASSYSGDREKLFF. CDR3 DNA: TGTGCCAGCAGTTACTCCGGGGATCGGGAAAAACTGTTTTTT.

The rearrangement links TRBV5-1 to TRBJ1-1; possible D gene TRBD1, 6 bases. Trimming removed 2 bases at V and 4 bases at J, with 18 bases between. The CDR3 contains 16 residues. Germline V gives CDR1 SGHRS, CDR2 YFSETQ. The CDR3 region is CASSFGLKQGSTEAFF. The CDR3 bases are TGCGCCAGCAGCTTTGGACTTAAACAGGGAAGCACTGAAGCTTTCTTT.

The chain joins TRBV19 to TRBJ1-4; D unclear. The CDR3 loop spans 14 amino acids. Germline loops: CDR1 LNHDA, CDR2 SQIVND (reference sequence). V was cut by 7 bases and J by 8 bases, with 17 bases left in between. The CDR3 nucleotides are TGTGCCAGTAAAAGTGTCGGGGTCGGGGAAAAACTGTTTTTT. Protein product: CASKSVGVGEKLFF.

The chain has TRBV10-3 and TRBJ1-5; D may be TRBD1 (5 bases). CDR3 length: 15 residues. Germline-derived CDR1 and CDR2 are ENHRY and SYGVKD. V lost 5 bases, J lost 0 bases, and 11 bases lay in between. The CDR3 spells CAISFDSFSNQPQHF. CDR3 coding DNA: TGTGCCATCAGTTTCGACAGTTTTAGCAATCAGCCCCAGCATTTT.

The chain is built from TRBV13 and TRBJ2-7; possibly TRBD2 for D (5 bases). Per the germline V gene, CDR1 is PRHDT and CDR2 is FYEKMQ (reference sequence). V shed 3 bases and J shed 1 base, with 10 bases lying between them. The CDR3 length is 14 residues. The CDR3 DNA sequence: TGTGCCAGCAGCTTCAGCGGATCTTCCTACGAGCAGTACTTC. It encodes CASSFSGSSYEQYF. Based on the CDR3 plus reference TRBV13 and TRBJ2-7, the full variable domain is AAGVIQSPRHLIKEKRETATLKCYPIPRHDTVYWYQQGPGQDPQFLISFYEKMQSDKGSIPDRFSAQQFSDYHSELNMSSLELGDSALYFCASSFSGSSYEQYFGPGTRLTVT.

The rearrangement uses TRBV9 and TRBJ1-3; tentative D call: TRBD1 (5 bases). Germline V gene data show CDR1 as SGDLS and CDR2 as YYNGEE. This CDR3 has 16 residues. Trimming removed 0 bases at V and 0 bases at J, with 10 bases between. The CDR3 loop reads CASSVAQGDSGNTIYF. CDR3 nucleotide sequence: TGTGCCAGCAGCGTAGCTCAGGGCGACTCTGGAAACACCATATATTTT.